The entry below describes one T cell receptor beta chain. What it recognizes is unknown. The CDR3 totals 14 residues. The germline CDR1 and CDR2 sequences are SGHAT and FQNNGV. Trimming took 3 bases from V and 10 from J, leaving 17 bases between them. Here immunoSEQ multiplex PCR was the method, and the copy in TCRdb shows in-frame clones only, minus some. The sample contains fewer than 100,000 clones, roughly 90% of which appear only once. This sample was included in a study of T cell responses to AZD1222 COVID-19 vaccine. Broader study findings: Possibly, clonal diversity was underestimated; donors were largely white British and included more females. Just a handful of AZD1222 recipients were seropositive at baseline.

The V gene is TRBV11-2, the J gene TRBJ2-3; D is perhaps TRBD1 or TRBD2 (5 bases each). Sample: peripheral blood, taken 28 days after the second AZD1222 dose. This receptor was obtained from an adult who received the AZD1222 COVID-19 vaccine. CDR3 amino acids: CASSFPGTGRAQYF. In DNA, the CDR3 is TGTGCCAGCAGCTTCCCCGGGACGGGACGAGCGCAGTATTTT.